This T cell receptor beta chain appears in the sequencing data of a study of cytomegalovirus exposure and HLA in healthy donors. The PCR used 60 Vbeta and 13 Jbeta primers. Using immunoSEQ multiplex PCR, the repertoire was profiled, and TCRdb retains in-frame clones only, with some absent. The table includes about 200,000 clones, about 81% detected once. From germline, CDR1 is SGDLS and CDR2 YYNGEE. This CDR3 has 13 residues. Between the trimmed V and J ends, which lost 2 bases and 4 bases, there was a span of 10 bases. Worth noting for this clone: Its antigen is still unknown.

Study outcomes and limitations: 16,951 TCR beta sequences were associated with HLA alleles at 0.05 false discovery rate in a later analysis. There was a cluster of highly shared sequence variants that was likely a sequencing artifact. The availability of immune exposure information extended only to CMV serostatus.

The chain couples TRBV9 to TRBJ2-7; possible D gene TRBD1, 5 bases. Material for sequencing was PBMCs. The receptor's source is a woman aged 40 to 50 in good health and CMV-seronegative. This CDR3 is CASSVGPGYEQYF. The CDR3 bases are TGTGCCAGCAGCGTGGGGCCTGGGTACGAGCAGTACTTC.